The next 10 T cell receptor beta chains were all read from a single sample in a study of T-cell reconstitution after alpha-beta-depleted transplantation in children. Unique molecular identifiers were used to barcode this TCRbeta library. One entry per CDR3 protein results from TCRdb running MiXCR on the PCR reads. The sample lists about 230,000 distinct CDR3 sequences; about 8.8% were seen once. The sample here was PBMCs from the stem cell graft donor, taken from the stem cell graft. The receptors shown here come from a human donor who donated a stem cell graft to a child with SCID.

This clonotype was counted at least ten times. The chain recombines TRBV11-2 with TRBJ2-1, with D perhaps assigned TRBD1 or TRBD2 (6 bases each). The ends were cut back, 1 base at V and 6 bases at J, with 13 bases in the middle. The germline V gene encodes CDR1 SGHAT and CDR2 FQNNGV. The CDR3 loop spans 15 amino acids. CDR3 sequence reads: CASSLVGGQLNEQFF. In DNA, the CDR3 is TGTGCCAGCAGCTTAGTTGGGGGGCAGCTCAATGAGCAGTTCTTC.

This clonotype came up many times. This chain links TRBV5-1 with TRBJ1-1; no firm D call. V lost 0 bases, J lost 5 bases, and 17 bases lay in between. CDR3 length: 16 residues. Looked up from germline, CDR1 is SGHRS and CDR2 is YFSETQ. The chain's CDR3 is CASSLALDTYTTEAFF. CDR3 nucleotides: TGCGCCAGCAGCTTGGCCCTAGACACCTACACTACTGAAGCTTTCTTT.

This clonotype was seen repeatedly, ten times or more. J is TRBJ2-1 and V is TRBV5-1; D remains ambiguous. V lost 4 bases to trimming and J lost 6 bases, with 8 bases between them. The length of the CDR3 is 12 residues. Germline lookup yields CDR1 SGHRS and CDR2 YFSETQ. The CDR3 protein is CASSSAGNEQFF. The CDR3 nucleotides read TGCGCCAGCAGCAGCGCCGGCAATGAGCAGTTCTTC.

This clonotype was seen many times. The chain employs TRBV5-5 and TRBJ1-6; tentative D call: TRBD1 (6 bases). The germline V and J ends were trimmed by 4 bases and 0 bases, with 14 bases remaining between them. CDR3 size: 17 residues. Looked up from germline, CDR1 is SGHKS and CDR2 is YYEKEE (reference sequence). CDR3 region: CASSHRESSSYNSPLHF. As DNA, the CDR3 is TGTGCCAGCAGCCACAGGGAATCGAGCTCCTATAATTCACCCCTCCACTTT. The full variable domain, in which reference TRBV5-5 and TRBJ1-6 provide the parts outside the CDR3, is DAGVTQSPTHLIKTRGQQVTLRCSPISGHKSVSWYQQVLGQGPQFIFQYYEKEERGRGNFPDRFSARQFPNYSSELNVNALLLGDSALYLCASSHRESSSYNSPLHFGNGTRLTVT.

This clonotype was found many times. The chain carries TRBV5-1 and TRBJ2-5; a weak D match, TRBD1 (6 bases). The V and J ends lost 4 bases and 5 bases respectively, with 12 bases between them. This CDR3 is built from 13 residues. The V gene's germline CDR1 is SGHRS and CDR2 YFSETQ. The CDR3 DNA is TGCGCCAGCAGCCCTTGGACAGACGAGACCCAGTACTTC. This encodes CASSPWTDETQYF.

This clonotype was seen repeatedly, ten times or more. This chain joins TRBV4-1 and TRBJ1-2; 9 bases are shared with TRBD1. This CDR3 comprises 21 residues. Germline CDR1 is MGHRA and CDR2 is YSYEKL. Losses at the gene ends were 1 base for V and 4 bases for J; bases not matched to a gene: 22. The CDR3 DNA sequence: TGCGCCAGCAGCCAAGTCTCCAAGGGTCCGGGACAGGGAGCCTTCGGCTATGGCTACACCTTC. Its translation: CASSQVSKGPGQGAFGYGYTF.

This clonotype was recorded many times. The J gene is TRBJ2-5, the V gene TRBV12-3 or TRBV12-4; D assignment may be TRBD1 or TRBD2 (6 bases each). V was clipped by 8 bases and J by 3 bases, with 10 bases between them. The CDR3 is 12 amino acids. The CDR3: CASRRGEETQYF. In nucleotides, the CDR3 is TGTGCCAGCCGAAGGGGGGAAGAGACCCAGTACTTC.

Ten or more counts support this clonotype. CDR3 coding DNA: TGCAGTGCAACCACAGGGGAGACCACTGAAGCTTTCTTT. Translated, it gives CSATTGETTEAFF. The V and J genes are TRBV20-1 and TRBJ1-1; TRBD1 aligns across 7 bases. V was pared by 6 bases and J by 4 bases, with 8 bases of the junction left unmatched. The CDR3 is 13 residues long. Germline V gives CDR1 DFQATT, CDR2 SNEGSKA (reference sequence).

This clonotype was observed at least ten times. The chain has TRBV15 and TRBJ2-1, with D perhaps TRBD2 (6 bases). This CDR3 has 16 residues. Germline CDR1 and CDR2: LNHNV and YYDKDF (reference sequence). V was cut by 5 bases and J by 7 bases, with 21 bases left in between. This CDR3 reads CATSAGPSEQRNEQFF. The CDR3 nucleotides read TGTGCCACCAGCGCAGGGCCTAGCGAACAACGGAATGAGCAGTTCTTC.

This clonotype was seen at least ten times. V and J are TRBV20-1 and TRBJ1-2; no clear D. The ends were cut back, 3 bases at V and 6 bases at J, with 17 bases in the middle. The germline V gene has CDR1 DFQATT and CDR2 SNEGSKA (reference sequence). This CDR3 contains 14 residues. The CDR3 DNA follows: TGCAGTGCTAGGGCCCCGGCCCGACCGGATGGCTACACCTTC. It is translated as CSARAPARPDGYTF.